The clone carrying this TCR beta chain was counted between two and nine times. Each sample yielded at least 7 million isolated PBMCs. This entry is derived from a study of blood T cells in healthy people across ages. With a J-beta primer mix and a sample-barcoded 5' primer, a second PCR ran about 7 to 12 cycles. Each cDNA was tagged by a template-switch adaptor containing 12 random nucleotides. TCRdb passed the 5' RACE reads through MiXCR, listing each CDR3 protein once. Here the sample spans more than 700,000 distinct CDR3 sequences, roughly 53% being singletons. V was pared by 5 bases and J by 4 bases, with 13 bases between. The CDR3 has 14 residues. Germline V gives CDR1 SGHRS, CDR2 YFSETQ.

The V call is TRBV5-1, the J call TRBJ2-1; unclear D gene. The material sequenced was blood. The origin of this receptor is a man older than 75 in good health. This chain's CDR3 is CASSPEVVYNEQFF. CDR3 nucleotide sequence: TGCGCCAGCAGTCCTGAGGTTGTATACAATGAGCAGTTCTTC.